This TCR beta chain was sequenced during a study of molecular identifiers for immune sequencing clone quantification listed by TCRdb under 2018. About the study as a whole: For a replicate experiment, the RNA from either around 20,000 or 99,000 naive CD8 T cells was divided into five aliquots, and four of those aliquots went on to sequencing. CD8 T cells were used in a methods study to benchmark molecular-identifier clustering-based TCR repertoire sequencing (MIDCIRS) and TCR RNA copy counting. Study-level results and caveats: Identical TCR molecules sharing a barcode could cause highly expanded clone sizes to be underestimated. Spiked-in Jurkat TCR RNA (approximately 10 copies' worth), which is not part of the donor repertoire, was contained in the naive libraries. When barcode sub-clustering was not used, chimeric consensus sequences inflated TCR diversity, with chimeras reaching as high as 47%. Clones above 20 RNA copies held over 98% of molecules in CMV-specific effector cells but under 1% in naive cells. Even against a background of 850,000 to 1,000,000 naive CD8 T cells, spiked-in Jurkat TCR RNA amounting to a single cell's worth was reported to be detectable. Modeling gave about 3.3 recovered TCR RNA copies per cell versus approximately 9 by digital PCR, implying 25% to 30% capture efficiency.

As concerns this clonotype: Its antigen is still unknown. No per-base quality is available; no much larger clone lies one base away.

Looking up the germline V gene yields CDR1 KGHDR and CDR2 SFDVKD. The junction carries 17 bases between V and J, which are trimmed by 1 base and 9 bases respectively. There are 16 amino acids in the CDR3, from cysteine to phenylalanine inclusive. Just CDR3 DNA is preserved here, 48 bases in frame from base 1. Libraries of naive CD8 T cells were built from approximately 20,000 to 1,000,000 sorted cells, with 10%, 30% or 50% of the purified RNA used. Naive CD8 T cells were FACS-sorted as CD8+CD4-CCR7+CD45RA+ on a BD FACSAria II into RLT Plus buffer. Detection sensitivity was tested by spiking Jurkat RNA equal to about 10 TCR copies' worth into samples containing 20,000-1,000,000 naive CD8 T cells. Enrichment of CD8 T cells was done with RosetteSep CD8+ T Cell Enrichment Cocktail plus Ficoll-Paque, and ACK red cell lysis came afterward. The method behind the library was PCR. Sequenced on a NextSeq 500. Bulk TCR libraries were generated as previously described, with the TCR primers listed in Table S5 used. Purification of total RNA was performed with the Qiagen AllPrep DNA/RNA kit. Before analysis, reads from multiple sequencing runs of the same library were pooled. Per the source publication's procedure: Reads were retained only if the reads had an exact TCR constant sequence, and the retained reads were trimmed to 150 nt and grouped according to their 12-nt molecular barcodes. Reads in each barcode group were sub-clustered using a 15% Levenshtein threshold, and a quality-weighted consensus sequence was built for each RNA molecule. Non-functional sequences were excluded, and lower-count sequences lying one edit away from another sequence were also excluded. Barcode sub-clusters with fewer than 20% of the maximum read count were removed, based on fitting two negative binomial distributions. TCRdb redid the processing of the public reads, applying fastp at Q25 and MiXCR, and retained in-frame beta chains. Each entry is one CDR3 protein sequence, shown with its most common DNA and genes. TCRdb's processing, not the study's, gives the V and J calls here. The sample yields around 300,000 distinct CDR3 sequences; under 25% were counted once. Of the sample, around 0.76% falls within the top ten clones.

Material: naive CD8+ T cells from blood, with Jurkat cell RNA spiked in. According to the study, the label for this sample's cell subset or site signals: FACS-sorted CD8+CD4-CCR7+CD45RA+ naive T cells. The sequence is built from TRBV24-1 and TRBJ2-2; the D gene is perhaps TRBD1, from 6 matching bases. The clonotype was recovered from a human donor in good health. Some libraries in this study had Jurkat cell RNA spiked in. The DNA reads TGTGCCACCAGTGATTTCCTATACAGGGCGCCTAGGGAGCTGTTTTTT. This yields the protein CATSDFLYRAPRELFF.